The rows below give T cell receptor beta chains drawn from one sample of a study of T cells in Graves' hyperthyroidism and ophthalmopathy. Each CDR3 protein gets one entry after TCRdb re-called the multiplex PCR reads with MiXCR. The profile shows roughly 700,000 distinct CDR3 sequences, roughly a third of them singletons. The sequenced sample was blood. The source of these receptors is a woman aged 40 to 50 with Graves' hyperthyroidism. The CDR3 runs from the conserved cysteine through the conserved F or W. The order of the fields is clone size, J gene, D gene, V gene, CDR3 DNA, CDR3 protein. A D gene is named only where the DNA matches it firmly. Not all rows give a size; the values are once, few, many and, for expanded clones, a class.

>few|TRBJ2-7|TRBD1|TRBV4-3
TGCGCCAGCAGCCAAGATCGAACAGGGGTAGCGTACGAGCAGTACTTC
CASSQDRTGVAYEQYF
>NA|TRBJ2-5|NA|TRBV4-2
TGTGCCAGCAGCCAAGATGTAAGAGAGACCCAGTACTTC
CASSQDVRETQYF
>many|TRBJ1-2|NA|TRBV6-1
TGTGCCAGCAGTGAACGACGGAACTATGGCTACACCTTC
CASSERRNYGYTF
>NA|TRBJ1-2|TRBD1|TRBV7-2
TGTGCCGCCACCACGGGACAGCCGTATGGCTACACCTTC
CAATTGQPYGYTF
>many|TRBJ1-6|NA|TRBV10-3
TGTGCCATCAGTGAGGAGACACTTAATTCACCCCTCCACTTT
CAISEETLNSPLHF
>few|TRBJ1-1|NA|TRBV29-1
TGCAGCAATGGACCGCAGATGAACACTGAAGCTTTCTTT
CSNGPQMNTEAFF
>NA|TRBJ1-1|NA|TRBV7-9
TGCGCCAGCAGCCCGCTGTCGTTCGGTGGAGCGCTGGGGGGACTCGAAGCTTTCTTT
CASSPLSFGGALGGLEAFF
>NA|TRBJ2-3|TRBD2|TRBV20-1
TGCAGTGCTAGAGATCCCCGGGGGGATCTCACAGATACGCAGTATTTT
CSARDPRGDLTDTQYF
>NA|TRBJ2-7|TRBD1|TRBV29-1
TGCAGCGTCCGACGGACAGGGGTTTACGAGCAGTACTTC
CSVRRTGVYEQYF
>many|TRBJ1-6|NA|TRBV29-1
TGCAGCGCTCTGGGATTGCAGGGCGATAATTCACCCCTCCACTTT
CSALGLQGDNSPLHF
>few|TRBJ2-5|NA|TRBV5-1
TGCGCCAGCACCACACGGGGCGGAGGGCGAGAGACCCAGTACTTC
CASTTRGGGRETQYF
>NA|TRBJ1-1|NA|TRBV4-3
TGCGCCAGCAGCCAAGCAGGTACCGGTTCGCACACTGAAGCTTTCTTT
CASSQAGTGSHTEAFF
>NA|TRBJ2-5|TRBD1|TRBV6-5
TGTGCCAGCAGCCCCGGACAGGGGAATGTGGAGACCCAGTACTTC
CASSPGQGNVETQYF
>many|TRBJ2-7|NA|TRBV5-5
TGTGCCAGCAGCTGGGCCCTAGTCACCTACGAGCAGTACTTC
CASSWALVTYEQYF
>NA|TRBJ2-7|TRBD1|TRBV7-9
TGTGCCAGCACCCGACAGGGGGTCACCTACGAGCAGTACTTC
CASTRQGVTYEQYF
>few|TRBJ2-5|TRBD1|TRBV5-6
TGTGCCAGCAGCTTGTTAGGAACAGGGGAACAAGAGACCCAGTACTTC
CASSLLGTGEQETQYF
>NA|TRBJ1-3|NA|TRBV9
TGTGCCAGCAGCGTAGGACAGGTATTTCTCGGAAACACCATATATTTT
CASSVGQVFLGNTIYF
>few|TRBJ2-7|TRBD1|TRBV7-2
TGTGCCAGCAGCTTAGAGGGGGCCGCCTACGAGCAGTACTTC
CASSLEGAAYEQYF
>many|TRBJ1-1|NA|TRBV11-2
TGTGCCAGCAGCTTAGTCGCCAGGTCATTTAACACTGAAGCTTTCTTT
CASSLVARSFNTEAFF
>NA|TRBJ2-1|NA|TRBV20-1
TGCAGTGCCAGTCCGGGACTCAGTGAGCAGTTCTTC
CSASPGLSEQFF
>few|TRBJ1-2|TRBD1|TRBV7-2
TGTGCCAGCAGCTTACATTCCGGGACAGCCTTAAACTATGGCTACACCTTC
CASSLHSGTALNYGYTF
>few|TRBJ1-1|NA|TRBV7-2
TGTGCCAGCAGCTTAGATCTGACGGGGGAAGCTTTCTTT
CASSLDLTGEAFF
>many|TRBJ2-5|TRBD1|TRBV24-1
TGTGCCACCAGTGAGTCCGGGACAGACCAAGAGACCCAGTACTTC
CATSESGTDQETQYF
>NA|TRBJ2-5|TRBD2|TRBV12-3/TRBV12-4
TGTGCCAGCAGTGCCTTGCGCGGGGGGGCCCGAGAGACCCAGTACTTC
CASSALRGGARETQYF
>NA|TRBJ2-1|NA|TRBV11-3
TGTGCCAGCAGGGCCCGTGGGCAGTTCTTC
CASRARGQFF
>NA|TRBJ1-4|NA|TRBV12-3/TRBV12-4
TGTGCCAGCCGGGGGGGCACTAATGAAAAACTGTTTTTT
CASRGGTNEKLFF
>many|TRBJ2-7|TRBD1|TRBV20-1
TGCAGTGCTGCCGGGACAGGCTACGAGCAGTACTTC
CSAAGTGYEQYF
>NA|TRBJ2-5|NA|TRBV28
TGTGCCAGCAGTTCTAGTTTGTTGGGGGAGACCCAGTACTTC
CASSSSLLGETQYF
>many|TRBJ2-6|NA|TRBV10-3
TGTGCCATCAAGCGGACAGCTGGGGCCAACGTCCTGACTTTC
CAIKRTAGANVLTF
>many|TRBJ2-7|TRBD2|TRBV20-1
TGCAGTGCTAGACTAGCGGGAGACGGCGAGCAGTACTTC
CSARLAGDGEQYF
>NA|TRBJ1-5|NA|TRBV3-1
TGTGCCAGCAGCCAGGGTAGGGCAAGTCAGCCCCAGCATTTT
CASSQGRASQPQHF